This T cell receptor beta chain was recorded in a study of blood T cell repertoires in COVID-19. The wider study: Sources were T cells, B-cell-depleted T cells, or PBMCs; the material itself was cDNA or gDNA.

This clone was observed a few times. Seattle cases were enrolled at active infection and followed longitudinally. Per the original methods: It was from reference gene primer amplification that nucleated cell counts were estimated. The assay was immunoSEQ multiplex PCR, and TCRdb's table has in-frame clones only and misses some. Clone size and the V and J calls come from that table; the DNA yielded D and trimming. Of around 270,000 clones in the sample, 80% to 85% are singletons; the top ten hold 15% to 17%. The sequenced sample was peripheral blood. This receptor was obtained from a person aged 65-85 years with COVID-19, enrolled during active disease.

The CDR3 spells CATNRDILYSNQPQHF. The CDR3 DNA reads as TGTGCCACCAACCGGGACATATTATATAGCAATCAGCCCCAGCATTTT. The rearrangement uses TRBV28 and TRBJ1-5, with D possibly TRBD1 on 6 matching bases. The CDR3 consists of 16 residues. Germline CDR1 is MDHEN and CDR2 is SYDVKM. V was trimmed by 10 bases and J by 0 bases, leaving 19 bases between them.